This T cell receptor (beta chain) was obtained from a study of response to subunit inactivated influenza vaccine. The CDR3 spans 13 residues. Germline-derived CDR1 and CDR2 are MDHEN and SYDVKM. TCRdb called the RT-PCR reads again in MiXCR, with one record for every CDR3 protein. Among around 250,000 distinct CDR3 sequences listed, 9.5% to 15% were seen once. As to this clonotype: Germline is not matched at one junction end, which may reflect a read error.

The chain combines TRBV28 with TRBJ2-7, with 11 positions matching TRBD1. The sequence was collected from a man aged 45-65 years who received an inactivated influenza vaccine. Sequenced here: non-naive T cells sorted from PBMCs, sampled approximately 15 days before vaccination. As DNA, the CDR3 is TGTGCCAGCAGACCCGGGACAGGGGGGGGAGCTGCCTTC. It is translated as CASRPGTGGGAAF.